This TCR beta chain came from a study of shared clonotypes between healthy human individuals (TCRdb year 2020). For the wider study: A few men and two women, aged 18 to 49 years, made up the cohort. For each donor, CD4 naive and CD4 memory were each run on three plates, CD8 naive on two plates, and CD8 memory on one plate. To estimate repertoire size and how much clonotypes are shared between individuals, the study performed deep sequencing of blood TCR repertoires from a handful of healthy adults. To increase sequencing depth and limit assay-specific biases, TCR repertoire library preparation and sequencing were carried out by different laboratories using diverse techniques. Between about 0.85 and 10 billion PBMCs per donor were obtained by leukapheresis. Results and caveats for the whole study, not just this receptor: Even with the large sequencing depth, rarefaction of the sorted-subset datasets indicated that sequencing was incomplete. Higher generation probabilities were observed for clonotypes shared by all four sorted-subset donors than for non-shared clonotypes. Sampling was restricted to blood, and TCR repertoires in tissue are likely to differ from TCR repertoires in blood. The genetic and exposure-history diversity represented was limited by the small number of donors. Naive subsets generally had larger estimated clonotype richness than memory subsets did. Based on pairwise subsampling, the degree of clonotype sharing among donors was expected to be affected by sequencing depth. Across several donors, 5% to 6% of naive CD4, 3% to 4% of naive CD8, roughly 2.2% of memory CD4, and 0.4% of memory CD8 clonotypes were shared.

A remark on this clone: It lacks a known antigen. Per-base qualities were not stored, and no clone one base away is much larger.

Using the deep immunoSEQ assay, multiplex PCR amplified TCR CDR3 regions from genomic DNA. Extracted genomic DNA from each cell subset was spread evenly across all wells of several immunoSEQ 96-well plates, with each plate serving as a replicate. For sorted subsets, about 210 ng of genomic DNA, equivalent to 25,000 to 35,000 T cell genomes, went into each replicate PCR. Purified libraries were measured with a Qubit 3.0 fluorometer, size-checked on a Bioanalyzer 2100, and measured again with the KAPA Library Quantification kit. Every immunoSEQ 96-well plate was sequenced on a dedicated single-read 150-cycle Illumina NextSeq 550 flow cell. The study's processing was this. Because the immunoSEQ output included only junctional sequences and no quality scores, the filtering could not be the same as the filtering used for full-length reads. Sequences were annotated with PyIR, a Python wrapper for IgBLAST v1.9, using IMGT germline references to assign V/J genes and CDR3. Any read was removed if the V/J assignment was weak (E-value above 1e-6), the CDR3 was missing, or the read contained stop codons, out-of-frame junctions, or ambiguous translated residues. V3J clonotypes were defined by identical inferred V gene, J gene, and CDR3 amino acid sequence. The percentage overlap between two repertoires was calculated by dividing the number of shared unique clonotypes by the size of the smaller repertoire. RTK rarefaction, the Chao1 estimator, and Recon v2.1 estimates of unobserved clonotypes were used to assess repertoire richness. Generation probabilities were computed with OLGA for all TCRbeta clonotypes obtained by the gDNA method from a few donors. What TCRdb holds here is the immuneACCESS table cut down to in-frame rearrangements. Part of the clones is not present; checked against another copy, under half of the missing clones reflect an unresolved V gene, and the others are unexplained. Clonal size and the V and J genes are those of that table, whereas D and trimming came from the DNA. Across this sample there are over 2 million clones, with 85% to 95% seen only once. The ten biggest clones cover 0.13% of the sample.

Healthy HIV-negative adults with no recently reported acute infections or vaccinations were included as donors. Every donor was a Caucasian adult living in Nashville, Tennessee, USA. CD4+ T cells were enriched by magnetic negative selection, after which naive cells were positively selected on CD45RA and the negative fraction was taken as the memory subset. Blood was collected by leukapheresis, and PBMCs were isolated by Ficoll-Histopaque density gradient centrifugation and then cryopreserved in liquid nitrogen vapor phase. Analytical flow cytometry was used to check the purity and quantity of every magnetically sorted T cell population. From each sorted fraction, genomic DNA was isolated and quantified by UV absorbance on a Nanodrop 2000c. V gives up 5 bases and J gives up 7 bases, and the segment between their germline ends measures 16 bases. The CDR3 numbers 14 residues from cysteine through phenylalanine. Only the CDR3 DNA is retained, 42 bases long and in frame from the first base. CDR1 and CDR2, per the germline V gene, are SGHRS and YFSETQ.

The chain links TRBV5-1 with TRBJ2-1; the D gene is perhaps TRBD1, on 5 matching bases. What was sequenced was naive CD4+ T cells sorted from blood. The cell subset or site label, as the study defines it: CD45RA+ positively selected. The origin of this receptor is a man younger than 35 in good health. The DNA sequence follows: TGCGCCAGCAGTCTCAGGGATGTGGAAAATGAGCAGTTCTTC. Its protein reads: CASSLRDVENEQFF.